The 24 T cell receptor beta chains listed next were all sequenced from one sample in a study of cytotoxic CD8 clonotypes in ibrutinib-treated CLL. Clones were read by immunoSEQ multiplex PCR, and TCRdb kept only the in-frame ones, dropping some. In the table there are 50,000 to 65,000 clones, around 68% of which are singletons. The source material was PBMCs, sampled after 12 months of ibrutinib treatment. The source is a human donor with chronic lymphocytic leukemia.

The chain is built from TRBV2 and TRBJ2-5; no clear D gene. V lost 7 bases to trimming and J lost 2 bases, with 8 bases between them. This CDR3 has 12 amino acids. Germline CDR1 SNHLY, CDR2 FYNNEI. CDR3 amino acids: CASKEEQETQYF. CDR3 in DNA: TGTGCCAGCAAAGAAGAACAAGAGACCCAGTACTTC.

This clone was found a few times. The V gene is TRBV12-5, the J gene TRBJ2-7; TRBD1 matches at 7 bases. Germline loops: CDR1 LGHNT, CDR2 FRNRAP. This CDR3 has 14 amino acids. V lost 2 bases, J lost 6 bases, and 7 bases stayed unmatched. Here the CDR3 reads CASGLLFDRAEQYF. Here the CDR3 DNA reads TGTGCTAGTGGTTTGCTTTTCGACAGGGCCGAGCAGTACTTC. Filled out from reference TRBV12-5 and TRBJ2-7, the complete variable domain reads DARVTQTPRHKVTEMGQEVTMRCQPILGHNTVFWYRQTMMQGLELLAYFRNRAPLDDSGMPKDRFSAEMPDATLATLKIQPSEPRDSAVYFCASGLLFDRAEQYFGPGTRLTVT.

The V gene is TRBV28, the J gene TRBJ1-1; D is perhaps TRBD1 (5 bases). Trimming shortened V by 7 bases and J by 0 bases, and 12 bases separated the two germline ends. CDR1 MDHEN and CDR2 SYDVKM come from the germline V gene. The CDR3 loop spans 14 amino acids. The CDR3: CASTPGPMNTEAFF. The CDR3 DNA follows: TGTGCCAGCACCCCGGGACCTATGAACACTGAAGCTTTCTTT. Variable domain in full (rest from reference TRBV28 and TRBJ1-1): DVKVTQSSRYLVKRTGEKVFLECVQDMDHENMFWYRQDPGLGLRLIYFSYDVKMKEKGDIPEGYSVSREKKERFSLILESASTNQTSMYLCASTPGPMNTEAFFGQGTRLTVV.

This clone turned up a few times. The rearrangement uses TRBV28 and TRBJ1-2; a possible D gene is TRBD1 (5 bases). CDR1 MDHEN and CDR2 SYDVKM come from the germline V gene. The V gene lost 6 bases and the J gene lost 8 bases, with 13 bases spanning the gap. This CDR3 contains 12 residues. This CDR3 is CASSRTYRGYTF. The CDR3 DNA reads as TGTGCCAGCAGCCGGACATATCGCGGCTACACCTTC.

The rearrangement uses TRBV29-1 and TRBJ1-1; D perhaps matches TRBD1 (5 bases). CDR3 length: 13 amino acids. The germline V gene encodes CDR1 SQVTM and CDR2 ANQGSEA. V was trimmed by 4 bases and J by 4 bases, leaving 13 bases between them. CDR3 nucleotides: TGCAGCGTTGGGGCAGGGTGGGGCACTGAAGCTTTCTTT. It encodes CSVGAGWGTEAFF.

CDR3 in amino acids: CASSLEGQGSAGNTIYF. The CDR3 bases are TGCGCCAGCAGCTTGGAGGGACAGGGATCAGCTGGAAACACCATATATTTT. V gene TRBV5-1 combines with J gene TRBJ1-3; 9 nucleotides line up with TRBD1. There are 17 residues in the CDR3. Germline loops: CDR1 SGHRS, CDR2 YFSETQ. Germline trimming cut 0 bases from V and 2 bases from J; bases unmatched to any gene: 6. The variable domain in full, with the rest retrieved from reference TRBV5-1 and TRBJ1-3, is KAGVTQTPRYLIKTRGQQVTLSCSPISGHRSVSWYQQTPGQGLQFLFEYFSETQRNKGNFPGRFSGRQFSNSRSEMNVSTLELGDSALYLCASSLEGQGSAGNTIYFGEGSWLTVV.

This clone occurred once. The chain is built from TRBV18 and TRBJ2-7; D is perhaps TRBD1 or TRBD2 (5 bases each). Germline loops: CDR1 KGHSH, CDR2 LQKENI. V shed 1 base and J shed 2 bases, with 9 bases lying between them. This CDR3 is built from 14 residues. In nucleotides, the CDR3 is TGTGCCAGCTCACCACGGGGACCGACCTACGAGCAGTACTTC. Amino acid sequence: CASSPRGPTYEQYF.

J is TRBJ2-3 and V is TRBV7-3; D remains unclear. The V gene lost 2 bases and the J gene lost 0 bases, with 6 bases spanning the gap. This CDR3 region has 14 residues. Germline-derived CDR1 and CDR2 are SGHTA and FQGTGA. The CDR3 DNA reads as TGTGCCAGCAGCTTAGTATCTAGCACAGATACGCAGTATTTT. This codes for CASSLVSSTDTQYF.

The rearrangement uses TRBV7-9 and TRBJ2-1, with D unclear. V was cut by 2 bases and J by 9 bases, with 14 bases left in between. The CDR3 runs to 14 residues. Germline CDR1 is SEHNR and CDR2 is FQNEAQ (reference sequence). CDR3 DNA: TGTGCCAGCAGCTTAAGATTAATCGAGGTTGAGCAGTTCTTC. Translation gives CASSLRLIEVEQFF.

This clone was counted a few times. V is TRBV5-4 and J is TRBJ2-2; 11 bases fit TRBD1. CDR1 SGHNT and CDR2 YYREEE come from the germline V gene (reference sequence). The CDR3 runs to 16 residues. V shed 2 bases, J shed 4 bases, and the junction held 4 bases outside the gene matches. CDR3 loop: CASSFGQGAVTGELFF. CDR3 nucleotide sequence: TGTGCCAGCAGCTTCGGACAGGGGGCTGTCACCGGGGAGCTGTTTTTT.

The CDR3 spells CASSLLGVSGTEAFF. DNA of the CDR3: TGCGCCAGCAGCTTGTTGGGGGTCAGTGGCACTGAAGCTTTCTTT. The chain uses TRBV5-1 and TRBJ1-1, with D tentatively TRBD1 (5 bases). CDR1 and CDR2 (germline): SGHRS, YFSETQ. CDR3 length: 15 amino acids. V was shortened by 1 base and J by 4 bases, with 14 bases between the two germline ends.

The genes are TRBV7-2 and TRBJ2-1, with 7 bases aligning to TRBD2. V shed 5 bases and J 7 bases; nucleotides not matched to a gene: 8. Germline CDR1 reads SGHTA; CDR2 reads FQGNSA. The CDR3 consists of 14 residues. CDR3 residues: CASSPGRGRNEQFF. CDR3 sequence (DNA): TGTGCCAGCAGCCCTGGTCGCGGGAGAAATGAGCAGTTCTTC.

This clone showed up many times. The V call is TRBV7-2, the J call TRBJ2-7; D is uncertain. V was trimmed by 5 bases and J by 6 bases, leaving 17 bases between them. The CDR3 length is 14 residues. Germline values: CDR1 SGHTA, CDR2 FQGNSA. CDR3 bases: TGTGCCAGCAGCCCTGGACCCGGAACCCCCGAGCAGTACTTC. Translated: CASSPGPGTPEQYF.

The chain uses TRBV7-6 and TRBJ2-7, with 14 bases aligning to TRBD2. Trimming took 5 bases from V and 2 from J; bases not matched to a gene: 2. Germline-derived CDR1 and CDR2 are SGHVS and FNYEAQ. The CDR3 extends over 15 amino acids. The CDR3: CASSRTSGGPYEQYF. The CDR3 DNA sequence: TGTGCCAGCAGCCGGACTAGCGGGGGGCCCTACGAGCAGTACTTC.

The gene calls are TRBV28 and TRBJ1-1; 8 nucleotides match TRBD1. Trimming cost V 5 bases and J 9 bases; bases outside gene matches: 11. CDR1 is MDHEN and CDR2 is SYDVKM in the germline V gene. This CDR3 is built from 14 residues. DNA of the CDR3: TGTGCCAGCAGTACCGACAGGGGTACGGGAAAAGCTTTCTTT. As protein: CASSTDRGTGKAFF.

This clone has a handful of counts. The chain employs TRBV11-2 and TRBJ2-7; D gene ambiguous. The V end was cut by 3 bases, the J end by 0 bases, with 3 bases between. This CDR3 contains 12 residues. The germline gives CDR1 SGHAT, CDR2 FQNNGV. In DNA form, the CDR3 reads TGTGCCAGCAGCTTGAGCTCCTACGAGCAGTACTTC. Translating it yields CASSLSSYEQYF.

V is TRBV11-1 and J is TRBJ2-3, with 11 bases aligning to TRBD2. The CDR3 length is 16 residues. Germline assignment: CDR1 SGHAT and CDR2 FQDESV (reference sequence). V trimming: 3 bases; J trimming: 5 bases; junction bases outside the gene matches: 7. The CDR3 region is CASSFTSGSILDTQYF. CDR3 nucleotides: TGTGCCAGCAGCTTTACTAGCGGGAGTATCTTAGATACGCAGTATTTT.

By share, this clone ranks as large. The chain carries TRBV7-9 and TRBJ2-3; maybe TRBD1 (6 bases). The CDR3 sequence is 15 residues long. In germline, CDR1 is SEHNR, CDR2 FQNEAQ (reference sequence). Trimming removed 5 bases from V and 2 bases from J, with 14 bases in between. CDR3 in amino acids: CASSVRQAITDTQYF. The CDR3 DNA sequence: TGTGCCAGCAGCGTTAGACAGGCGATCACAGATACGCAGTATTTT.

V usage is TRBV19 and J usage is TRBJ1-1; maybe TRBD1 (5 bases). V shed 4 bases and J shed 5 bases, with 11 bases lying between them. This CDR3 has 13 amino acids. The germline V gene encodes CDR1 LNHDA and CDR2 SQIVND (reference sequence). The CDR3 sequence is CASSTSRGTEAFF. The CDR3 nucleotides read TGTGCCAGTAGTACGTCAAGGGGTACTGAAGCTTTCTTT. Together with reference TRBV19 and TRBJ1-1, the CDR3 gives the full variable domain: DGGITQSPKYLFRKEGQNVTLSCEQNLNHDAMYWYRQDPGQGLRLIYYSQIVNDFQKGDIAEGYSVSREKKESFPLTVTSAQKNPTAFYLCASSTSRGTEAFFGQGTRLTVV.

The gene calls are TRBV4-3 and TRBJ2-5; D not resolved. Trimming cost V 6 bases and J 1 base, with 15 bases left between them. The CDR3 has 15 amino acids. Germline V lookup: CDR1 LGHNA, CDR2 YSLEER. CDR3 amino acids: CASSPSLAGQETQYF. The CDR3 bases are TGCGCCAGCAGTCCTTCACTGGCAGGCCAAGAGACCCAGTACTTC.

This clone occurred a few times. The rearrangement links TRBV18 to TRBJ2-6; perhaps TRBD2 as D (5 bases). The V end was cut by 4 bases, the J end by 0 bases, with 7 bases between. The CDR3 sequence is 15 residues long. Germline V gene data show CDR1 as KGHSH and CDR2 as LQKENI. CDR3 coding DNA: TGTGCCAGCTCACTAGGGAGCTCTGGGGCCAACGTCCTGACTTTC. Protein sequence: CASSLGSSGANVLTF.

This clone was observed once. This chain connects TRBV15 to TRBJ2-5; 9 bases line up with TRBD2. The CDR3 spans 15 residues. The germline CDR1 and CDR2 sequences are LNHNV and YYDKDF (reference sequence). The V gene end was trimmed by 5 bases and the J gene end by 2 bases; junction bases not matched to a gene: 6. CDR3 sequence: CATSRTLAGQETQYF. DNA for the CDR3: TGTGCCACCAGCCGTACCCTAGCGGGACAAGAGACCCAGTACTTC.

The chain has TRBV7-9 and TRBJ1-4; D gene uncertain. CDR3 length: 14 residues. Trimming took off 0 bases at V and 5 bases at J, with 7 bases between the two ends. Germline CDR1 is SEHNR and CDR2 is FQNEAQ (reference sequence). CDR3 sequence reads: CASSLARPNEKLFF. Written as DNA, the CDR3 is TGTGCCAGCAGCTTAGCAAGGCCCAATGAAAAACTGTTTTTT.

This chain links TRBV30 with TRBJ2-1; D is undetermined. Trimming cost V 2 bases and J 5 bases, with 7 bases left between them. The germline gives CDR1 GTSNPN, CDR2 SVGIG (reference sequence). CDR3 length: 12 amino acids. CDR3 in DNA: TGTGCCTGGAGTCCTACAGACAATGAGCAGTTCTTC. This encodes CAWSPTDNEQFF.